What follows are 3 T cell receptor beta chains derived from one specimen sequenced in a study of T-cell memory formation after mild COVID-19. Each CDR3 protein is one row after TCRdb ran MiXCR on the 5' RACE reads. Among roughly 250,000 distinct CDR3 sequences listed, around 15% were seen once. The sample was PBMCs or a T cell subset sorted from them (not recorded which). The source of these receptors is a man younger than 35 who had mild COVID-19 (a few samples of this study predate the infection). Cell type and time point are not known.

The chain joins TRBV7-3 to TRBJ2-2; no reliable D call. The CDR3 loop spans 13 amino acids. V lost 4 bases, J lost 5 bases, and 8 bases lay in between. Germline CDR1 SGHTA, CDR2 FQGTGA. The CDR3 nucleotides read TGTGCCAGCAGCTGGTGGAAGACCGGGGAGCTGTTTTTT. It is translated as CASSWWKTGELFF.

The count of this clonotype is one. The genes are TRBV9 and TRBJ2-3; no definite D call. The CDR3 covers 15 residues. CDR1 is SGDLS, CDR2 YYNGEE, per germline. The V end was cut by 0 bases, the J end by 4 bases, with 12 bases between. The CDR3 DNA reads as TGTGCCAGCAGCGTAGAGGGTGCAAGGGCAGATACGCAGTATTTT. This translates into CASSVEGARADTQYF.

This clonotype appeared a single time. V and J are TRBV28 and TRBJ1-1, with 12 bases matching TRBD1. J was trimmed by 4 bases and V by 5 bases; bases with no gene match: 11. Per the germline V gene, CDR1 is MDHEN and CDR2 is SYDVKM. CDR3 length equals 17 residues. The CDR3 loop reads CASSLLAGTGGFTEAFF. For the CDR3, the DNA is TGTGCCAGCAGTCTCCTCGCTGGGACAGGGGGCTTCACTGAAGCTTTCTTT. The variable domain in full, completed from reference TRBV28 and TRBJ1-1, reads DVKVTQSSRYLVKRTGEKVFLECVQDMDHENMFWYRQDPGLGLRLIYFSYDVKMKEKGDIPEGYSVSREKKERFSLILESASTNQTSMYLCASSLLAGTGGFTEAFFGQGTRLTVV.